A single sample gave rise to the 11 T cell receptor beta chains below, sequenced in a study of cytomegalovirus exposure and HLA in healthy donors. The table came from immunoSEQ multiplex PCR; TCRdb's copy has only in-frame clones and leaves some out. Of about 180,000 clones listed, around 86% are singletons. The source material was PBMCs. These receptors came from a man younger than 30 in good health and CMV-seropositive.

The CDR3 coding sequence is TGCGCCAGCAGCCCCCCCTTAGCTGATGAGCAGTTCTTC. Amino acid sequence: CASSPPLADEQFF. The chain recombines TRBV4-1 with TRBJ2-1; no definite D call. CDR3 length: 13 residues. The V end lost 4 bases, the J end lost 8 bases, and 12 bases lay between the germline ends. The V gene's germline CDR1 is MGHRA and CDR2 YSYEKL.

The chain couples TRBV5-4 to TRBJ2-5; 7 bases fit TRBD1. CDR3 length: 13 residues. V shed 4 bases, J shed 5 bases, and the junction held 5 bases outside the gene matches. Per germline, CDR1 SGHNT and CDR2 YYREEE (reference sequence). The CDR3 sequence: CASSQDRAETQYF. The CDR3 DNA sequence: TGTGCCAGCAGCCAAGACAGGGCGGAGACCCAGTACTTC.

The chain uses TRBV4-3 and TRBJ1-6; no definite D call. The CDR3 extends over 15 amino acids. Looked up from germline, CDR1 is LGHNA and CDR2 is YSLEER. V dropped 2 bases and J dropped 8 bases, with 13 bases sitting between them. CDR3 sequence reads: CASSQQRGVDSPLHF. In DNA, the CDR3 is TGCGCCAGCAGCCAACAACGGGGAGTAGATTCACCCCTCCACTTT.

The V and J genes are TRBV7-9 and TRBJ1-4, with TRBD1 as a possible D gene (6 bases). The CDR3 runs to 15 residues. The ends were cut back, 3 bases at V and 4 bases at J, with 12 bases in the middle. Germline V gene data show CDR1 as SEHNR and CDR2 as FQNEAQ (reference sequence). CDR3 coding DNA: TGTGCCAGCAGCTTCAGGGGCTTGGGTAATGAAAAACTGTTTTTT. Its translation: CASSFRGLGNEKLFF. Together with reference TRBV7-9 and TRBJ1-4, the CDR3 gives the full variable domain: DTGVSQNPRHKITKRGQNVTFRCDPISEHNRLYWYRQTLGQGPEFLTYFQNEAQLEKSRLLSDRFSAERPKGSFSTLEIQRTEQGDSAMYLCASSFRGLGNEKLFFGSGTQLSVL.

The rearrangement joins TRBV2 to TRBJ1-3; TRBD1 aligns across 8 bases. This CDR3 contains 15 residues. With 8 bases clipped from V and 3 bases from J, the junction kept 9 bases outside the gene matches. Germline values: CDR1 SNHLY, CDR2 FYNNEI. The CDR3 DNA follows: TGTGCCAGCCATCTGGAAGGGACAGGTGGAAACACCATATATTTT. As protein: CASHLEGTGGNTIYF.

This chain links TRBV29-1 with TRBJ2-1, with D possibly being TRBD2 (6 bases). Germline assignment: CDR1 SQVTM and CDR2 ANQGSEA. Trimming removed 3 bases from V and 3 bases from J, with 12 bases in between. This CDR3 is 14 amino acids long. CDR3 residues: CSVDAGSSYNEQFF. CDR3 coding DNA: TGCAGCGTTGACGCGGGAAGTAGCTACAATGAGCAGTTCTTC.

The chain carries TRBV6-5 and TRBJ1-6; TRBD1 is a possible D gene (5 bases). The CDR3 has 13 amino acids. Germline V gene lookup returns CDR1 MNHEY and CDR2 SVGAGI. V was cut by 6 bases and J by 8 bases, with 11 bases left in between. The CDR3 coding sequence is TGTGCCAGCAGGGGGCAGTCGGATTCACCCCTCCACTTT. Its protein product is CASRGQSDSPLHF.

This clone was observed a handful of times. The chain employs TRBV6-4 and TRBJ2-2; TRBD2 agrees at 10 bases. With V trimmed by 5 bases and J by 4 bases, 4 bases remained unmatched. The CDR3 is 15 amino acids. Germline CDR1 MRHNA, CDR2 SNTAGT. The CDR3 here is CASSRTSGSTGELFF. The CDR3 DNA follows: TGTGCCAGCAGTCGGACTAGCGGAAGCACCGGGGAGCTGTTTTTT.

The gene calls are TRBV10-3 and TRBJ2-5; D gene uncertain. The CDR3 contains 12 residues. The germline gives CDR1 ENHRY, CDR2 SYGVKD. Trimming took 0 bases from V and 5 from J, leaving 4 bases between them. The DNA of the CDR3 is TGTGCCATCAGTGAGTCTCCGGAGACCCAGTACTTC. It codes for CAISESPETQYF.

The chain is built from TRBV19 and TRBJ2-2; 7 bases match TRBD1. CDR3 length: 13 residues. V trimming: 5 bases; J trimming: 5 bases; junction bases outside the gene matches: 2. The germline V gene encodes CDR1 LNHDA and CDR2 SQIVND (reference sequence). DNA of the CDR3: TGTGCCAGTAGTGCACAGGGGACCGGGGAGCTGTTTTTT. Translated, it gives CASSAQGTGELFF.

V usage is TRBV28 and J usage is TRBJ2-2; 9 bases align to TRBD1. CDR3 length: 15 residues. Germline-derived CDR1 and CDR2 are MDHEN and SYDVKM. The ends lost 3 bases at V and 3 bases at J; junction bases unmatched: 2. The CDR3 DNA sequence: TGTGCCAGCAGTTTCAGACAGGGGGACACCGGGGAGCTGTTTTTT. This sequence encodes CASSFRQGDTGELFF.